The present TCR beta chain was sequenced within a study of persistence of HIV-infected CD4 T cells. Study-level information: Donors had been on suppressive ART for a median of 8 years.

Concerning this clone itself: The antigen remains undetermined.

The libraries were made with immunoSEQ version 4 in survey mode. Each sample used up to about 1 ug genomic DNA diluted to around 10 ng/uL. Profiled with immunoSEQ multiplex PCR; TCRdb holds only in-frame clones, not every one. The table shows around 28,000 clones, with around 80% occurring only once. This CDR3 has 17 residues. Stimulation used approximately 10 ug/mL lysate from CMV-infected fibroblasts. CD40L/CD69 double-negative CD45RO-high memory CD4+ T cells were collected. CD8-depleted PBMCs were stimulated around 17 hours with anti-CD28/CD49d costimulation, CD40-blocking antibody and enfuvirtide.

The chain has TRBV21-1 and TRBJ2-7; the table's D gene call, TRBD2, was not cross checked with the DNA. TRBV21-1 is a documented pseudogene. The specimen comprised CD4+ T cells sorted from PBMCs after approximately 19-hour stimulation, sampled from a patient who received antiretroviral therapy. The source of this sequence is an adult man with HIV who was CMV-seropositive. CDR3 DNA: TGTGCCAGCAGCAAAGTCGAAAGACTAGCTCCAATTTACGAGCAGTACTTC. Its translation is CASSKVERLAPIYEQYF.